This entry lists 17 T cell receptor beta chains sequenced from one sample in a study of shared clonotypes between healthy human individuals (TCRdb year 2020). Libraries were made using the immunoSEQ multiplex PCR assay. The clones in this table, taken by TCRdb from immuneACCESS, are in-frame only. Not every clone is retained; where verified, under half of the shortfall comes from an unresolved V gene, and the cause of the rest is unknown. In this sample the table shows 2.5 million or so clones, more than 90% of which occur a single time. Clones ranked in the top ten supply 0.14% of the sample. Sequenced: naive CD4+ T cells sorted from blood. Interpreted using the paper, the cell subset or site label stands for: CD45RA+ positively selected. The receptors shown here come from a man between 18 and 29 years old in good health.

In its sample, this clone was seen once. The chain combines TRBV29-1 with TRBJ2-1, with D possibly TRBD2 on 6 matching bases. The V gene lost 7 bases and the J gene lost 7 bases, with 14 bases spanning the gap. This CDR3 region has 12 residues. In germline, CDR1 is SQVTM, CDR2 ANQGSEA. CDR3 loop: CSARRAGNEQFF. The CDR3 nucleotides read TGCAGCGCCCGGAGGGCCGGAAATGAGCAGTTCTTC.

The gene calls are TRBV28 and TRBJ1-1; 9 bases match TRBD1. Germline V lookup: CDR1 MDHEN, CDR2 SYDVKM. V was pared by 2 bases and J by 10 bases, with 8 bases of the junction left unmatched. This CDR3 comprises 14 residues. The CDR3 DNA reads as TGTGCCAGCAGTTTAAGTCAGGGGGGACAGGGAGCTTTCTTT. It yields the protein CASSLSQGGQGAFF.

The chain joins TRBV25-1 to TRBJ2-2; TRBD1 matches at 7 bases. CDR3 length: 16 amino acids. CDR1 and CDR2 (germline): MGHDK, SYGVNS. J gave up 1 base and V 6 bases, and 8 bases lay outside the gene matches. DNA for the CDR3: TGTGCCAGCAGGGAGACAGGGATTATGAACACCGGGGAGCTGTTTTTT. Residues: CASRETGIMNTGELFF.

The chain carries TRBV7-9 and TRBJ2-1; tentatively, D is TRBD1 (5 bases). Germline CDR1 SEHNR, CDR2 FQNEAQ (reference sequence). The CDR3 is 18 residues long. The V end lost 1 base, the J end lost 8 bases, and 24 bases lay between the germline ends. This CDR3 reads CASSLVGRVQGLRDEQFF. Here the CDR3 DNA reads TGTGCCAGCAGCTTAGTTGGACGGGTGCAGGGCCTTAGGGATGAGCAGTTCTTC.

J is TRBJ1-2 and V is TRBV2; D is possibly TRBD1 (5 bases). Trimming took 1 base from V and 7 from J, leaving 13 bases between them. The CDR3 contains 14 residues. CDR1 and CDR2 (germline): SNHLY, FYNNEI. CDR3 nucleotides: TGTGCCAGCAGTGAAGGACGGCAGAGGGGTGGCTACACCTTC. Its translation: CASSEGRQRGGYTF.

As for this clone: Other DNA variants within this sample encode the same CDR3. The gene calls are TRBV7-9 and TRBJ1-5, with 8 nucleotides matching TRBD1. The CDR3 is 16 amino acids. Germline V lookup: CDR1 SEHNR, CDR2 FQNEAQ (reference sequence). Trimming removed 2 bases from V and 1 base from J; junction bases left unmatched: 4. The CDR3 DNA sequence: TGTGCCAGCAGCTTAACGACAGGGGTCAGCAATCAGCCCCAGCATTTT. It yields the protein CASSLTTGVSNQPQHF.

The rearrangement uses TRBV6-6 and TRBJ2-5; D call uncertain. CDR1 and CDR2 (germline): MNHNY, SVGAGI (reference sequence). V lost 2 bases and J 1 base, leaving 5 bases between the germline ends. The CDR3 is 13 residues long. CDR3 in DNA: TGTGCCAGCAGTTACGGCAGCCAAGAGACCCAGTACTTC. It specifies CASSYGSQETQYF.

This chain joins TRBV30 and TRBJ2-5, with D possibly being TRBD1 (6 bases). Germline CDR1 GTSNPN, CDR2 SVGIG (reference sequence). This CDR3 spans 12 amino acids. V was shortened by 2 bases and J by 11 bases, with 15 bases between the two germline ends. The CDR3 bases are TGTGCCTGGAGTCCCAGGAAGGGGGAGCAGTACTTC. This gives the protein CAWSPRKGEQYF.

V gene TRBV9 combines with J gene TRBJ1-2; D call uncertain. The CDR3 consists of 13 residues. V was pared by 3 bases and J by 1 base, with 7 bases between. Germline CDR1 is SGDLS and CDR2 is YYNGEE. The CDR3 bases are TGTGCCAGCAGCGGGGGTTTTAACTATGGCTACACCTTC. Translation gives CASSGGFNYGYTF.

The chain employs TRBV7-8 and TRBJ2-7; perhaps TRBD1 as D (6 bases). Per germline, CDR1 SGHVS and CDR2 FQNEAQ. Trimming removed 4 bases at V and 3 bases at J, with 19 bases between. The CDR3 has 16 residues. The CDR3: CASSSGQWTANYEQYF. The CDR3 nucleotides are TGTGCCAGCAGCTCAGGCCAGTGGACAGCGAACTACGAGCAGTACTTC. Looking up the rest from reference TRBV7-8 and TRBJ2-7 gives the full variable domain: GAGVSQSPRYKVAKRGQDVALRCDPISGHVSLFWYQQALGQGPEFLTYFQNEAQLDKSGLPSDRFFAERPEGSVSTLKIQRTQQEDSAVYLCASSSGQWTANYEQYFGPGTRLTVT.

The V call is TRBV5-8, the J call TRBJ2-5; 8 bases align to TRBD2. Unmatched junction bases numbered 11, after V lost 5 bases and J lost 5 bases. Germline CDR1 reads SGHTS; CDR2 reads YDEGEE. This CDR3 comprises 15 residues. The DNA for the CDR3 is TGTGCCAGCAGAGCCCACGGGGGGGCCGGTGAGACCCAGTACTTC. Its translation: CASRAHGGAGETQYF.

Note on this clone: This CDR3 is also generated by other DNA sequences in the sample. CDR3 in amino acids: CASSYSLAGGSYEQYF. The CDR3 DNA is TGTGCCAGCAGTTACTCATTAGCGGGAGGGTCCTACGAGCAGTACTTC. The gene calls are TRBV6-5 and TRBJ2-7; 11 bases are a match to TRBD2. CDR1 is MNHEY and CDR2 is SVGAGI in the germline V gene. V was pared by 0 bases and J by 1 base, with 2 bases of the junction left unmatched. The CDR3 loop spans 16 amino acids.

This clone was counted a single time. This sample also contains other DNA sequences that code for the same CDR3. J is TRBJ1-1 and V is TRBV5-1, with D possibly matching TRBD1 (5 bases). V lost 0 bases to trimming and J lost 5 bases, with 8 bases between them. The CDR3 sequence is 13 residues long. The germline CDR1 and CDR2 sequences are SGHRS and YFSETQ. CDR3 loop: CASSLGGGTEAFF. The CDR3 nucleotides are TGCGCCAGCAGCTTGGGCGGGGGGACTGAAGCTTTCTTT.

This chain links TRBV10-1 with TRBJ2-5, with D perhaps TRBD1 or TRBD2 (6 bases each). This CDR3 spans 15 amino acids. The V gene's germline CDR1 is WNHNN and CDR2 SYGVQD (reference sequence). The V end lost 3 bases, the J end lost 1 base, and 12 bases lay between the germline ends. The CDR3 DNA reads TGCGCCAGCAGTGACCCAGGGGAGGCCCAAGAGACCCAGTACTTC. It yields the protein CASSDPGEAQETQYF.

CDR3 protein: CASSPASDRATEAFF. In nucleotides, the CDR3 is TGTGCCAGCTCACCAGCTTCGGACAGGGCAACCGAAGCTTTCTTT. The chain joins TRBV18 to TRBJ1-1; 8 bases match TRBD1. The CDR3 spans 15 residues. J was trimmed by 8 bases and V by 2 bases; bases with no gene match: 10. The V gene's germline CDR1 is KGHSH and CDR2 LQKENI.

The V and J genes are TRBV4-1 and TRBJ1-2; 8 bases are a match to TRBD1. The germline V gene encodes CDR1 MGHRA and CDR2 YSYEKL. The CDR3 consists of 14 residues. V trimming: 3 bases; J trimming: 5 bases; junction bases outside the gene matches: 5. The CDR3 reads CASSHPGQEYGYTF. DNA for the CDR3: TGCGCCAGCAGCCACCCGGGACAGGAGTATGGCTACACCTTC.

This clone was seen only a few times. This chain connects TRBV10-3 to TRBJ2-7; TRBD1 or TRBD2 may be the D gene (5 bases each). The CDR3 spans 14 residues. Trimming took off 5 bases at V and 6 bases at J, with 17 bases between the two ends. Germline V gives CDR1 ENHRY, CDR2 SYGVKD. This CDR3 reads CAISPSGTPGEQYF. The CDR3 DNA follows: TGTGCCATCAGTCCTTCCGGGACCCCTGGCGAGCAGTACTTC.